This paragraph reports one TCR beta chain. No antigen is known for it. The data were produced by immunoSEQ multiplex PCR, yet TCRdb's version contains in-frame clones alone and is incomplete. The table lists roughly 2.2 million clones, approximately 93% of them singletons. These data are taken from a study of shared clonotypes between healthy human individuals. Across the whole study: Two women and a few men aged 18 to 49 served as donors. Each donor had three CD4 naive, three CD4 memory, two CD8 naive and one CD8 memory plate.

The CDR3 length is 15 residues. V was trimmed by 0 bases and J by 3 bases, leaving 12 bases between them. CDR1 is MNHEY, CDR2 SVGAGI, per germline. Whole-study results and caveats: Estimated richness values were generally larger in naive subsets than in memory subsets.

The V call is TRBV6-5, the J call TRBJ2-7; tentatively, D is TRBD1 or TRBD2 (5 bases each). The TCR originated in a young man in good health. Some clones in this sample may be carry-over from other donors' samples. Sequencing was performed on naive CD4+ T cells from PBMCs. Subset indicated: CD45RA+ positively selected. This CDR3 reads CASSYSIRGSYEQYF. The CDR3 DNA follows: TGTGCCAGCAGTTACTCGATCCGGGGCAGCTACGAGCAGTACTTC.